Below are 16 T cell receptor beta chains sequenced from a single sample in a study of shared clonotypes between healthy human individuals. The data were produced by immunoSEQ multiplex PCR, yet TCRdb's version contains in-frame clones alone and is incomplete. The sample lists roughly 500,000 clones, 81% occurring once. The specimen was PBMCs. The receptors were gathered from a woman aged 40 to 49 in good health. Some clones in this sample may be carry-over from other donors' samples.

This chain links TRBV12-5 with TRBJ2-2; TRBD2 matches at 12 bases. J gave up 4 bases and V 0 bases, and 6 bases lay outside the gene matches. This CDR3 has 18 amino acids. Germline CDR1 is LGHNT and CDR2 is FRNRAP. The CDR3 protein is CASGLVPSGRGVTGELFF. CDR3 DNA sequence: TGTGCTAGTGGTTTGGTACCTAGCGGGAGGGGCGTCACCGGGGAGCTGTTTTTT.

The V and J genes are TRBV6-1 and TRBJ2-3, with 7 nucleotides matching TRBD2. Germline-derived CDR1 and CDR2 are MNHNS and SASEGT. This CDR3 spans 14 amino acids. V shed 7 bases, J shed 3 bases, and the junction held 7 bases outside the gene matches. The CDR3 is CASKGGLSTDTQYF. CDR3 coding DNA: TGTGCCAGCAAGGGAGGGTTATCTACAGATACGCAGTATTTT.

V gene TRBV30 combines with J gene TRBJ1-2; no clear D gene. This CDR3 contains 13 residues. The V gene's germline CDR1 is GTSNPN and CDR2 SVGIG (reference sequence). V lost 4 bases to trimming and J lost 8 bases, with 17 bases between them. The CDR3 loop is CAWTPILGRGYTF. The CDR3, as DNA: TGTGCCTGGACCCCGATCCTTGGCCGGGGCTACACCTTC. Using reference TRBV30 and TRBJ1-2 for the parts outside the CDR3, the full variable domain is SQTIHQWPATLVQPVGSPLSLECTVEGTSNPNLYWYRQAAGRGLQLLFYSVGIGQISSEVPQNLSASRPQDRQFILSSKKLLLSDSGFYLCAWTPILGRGYTFGSGTRLTVV.

Turning to this clone: This likely came from a read error, as a far larger clone is one base away. The V call is TRBV4-2, the J call TRBJ2-5, with D perhaps given as TRBD1 or TRBD2 (5 bases each). The CDR3 sequence is 17 residues long. Germline V CDR1 and CDR2: LGHNA, YNFKEQ. Trimming pared 0 bases from V and 2 bases from J, leaving 16 bases between. CDR3 loop: CASSQDGPSRAQETQYF. DNA of the CDR3: TGTGCCAGCAGCCAAGATGGACCTAGCAGGGCTCAAGAGACCCAGTACTTC.

The genes are TRBV7-8 and TRBJ2-7; D may correspond to TRBD1 or TRBD2 (6 bases each). The germline gives CDR1 SGHVS, CDR2 FQNEAQ. The CDR3 totals 15 residues. With 0 bases removed from V and 4 bases from J, the gap between germline ends came to 13 bases. The DNA of the CDR3 is TGTGCCAGCAGCTTAGCGGTCGGGGGCCGATACGAGCAGTACTTC. This sequence encodes CASSLAVGGRYEQYF.

This clone was seen only once. The chain has TRBV28 and TRBJ2-2; D possibly corresponds to TRBD2 (5 bases). Germline lookup yields CDR1 MDHEN and CDR2 SYDVKM. V was cut by 5 bases and J by 11 bases, with 18 bases left in between. The CDR3 is 14 residues long. The CDR3 DNA follows: TGTGCCAGCAGTCTAGTAGGACTCCCACCCGAGCTGTTTTTT. Translated: CASSLVGLPPELFF.

The chain recombines TRBV4-3 with TRBJ1-1; D may be TRBD1 (5 bases). This CDR3 has 12 amino acids. Per the germline V gene, CDR1 is LGHNA and CDR2 is YSLEER. V was trimmed by 9 bases and J by 1 base, leaving 9 bases between them. The CDR3 DNA follows: TGCGCCAGGAAGGGGCGGAACACTGAAGCTTTCTTT. It encodes CARKGRNTEAFF.

This clone was recorded once. The chain couples TRBV7-9 to TRBJ2-2; 10 bases are a match to TRBD1. Trimming cost V 4 bases and J 4 bases; bases outside gene matches: 6. Germline loops: CDR1 SEHNR, CDR2 FQNEAQ (reference sequence). The CDR3 spans 16 residues. The CDR3 nucleotides are TGTGCCAGCAGCTACCGACAGGGGGCAGGCACCGGGGAGCTGTTTTTT. Amino acids: CASSYRQGAGTGELFF. Supplemented by reference TRBV7-9 and TRBJ2-2, the full variable domain reads DTGVSQNPRHKITKRGQNVTFRCDPISEHNRLYWYRQTLGQGPEFLTYFQNEAQLEKSRLLSDRFSAERPKGSFSTLEIQRTEQGDSAMYLCASSYRQGAGTGELFFGEGSRLTVL.

Points on this clone: A far bigger clonotype differs at one base, so this is likely a read error. No conserved phenylalanine or tryptophan is present at the end of the CDR3, so a read error is the likely explanation. The CDR3 protein is CSVVRTEGSEAFI. DNA for the CDR3: TGCAGCGTTGTTAGGACAGAGGGCTCTGAAGCTTTCATT. The chain couples TRBV29-1 to TRBJ1-1; D is possibly TRBD1 (6 bases). Germline CDR1 is SQVTM and CDR2 is ANQGSEA. The CDR3 covers 13 residues. Trimming left V 4 bases short and J 6 bases short, with 15 bases between.

This clone has just one count. DNA of the CDR3: TGCGCCAGCAGCCAAGTACAGGGGTCCTCCTACGAGCAGTACTTC. It specifies CASSQVQGSSYEQYF. The chain joins TRBV4-1 to TRBJ2-7, with 7 positions matching TRBD1. With V trimmed by 1 base and J by 0 bases, 3 bases remained unmatched. The germline V gene has CDR1 MGHRA and CDR2 YSYEKL. This CDR3 comprises 15 residues.

The genes are TRBV6-6 and TRBJ2-7; D might be TRBD2 (5 bases). This CDR3 comprises 14 residues. Trimming pared 2 bases from V and 0 bases from J, leaving 8 bases between. The germline CDR1 and CDR2 sequences are MNHNY and SVGAGI (reference sequence). CDR3 in amino acids: CASSYEGGSYEQYF. In DNA, the CDR3 is TGTGCCAGCAGTTACGAGGGCGGCTCCTACGAGCAGTACTTC.

Comment on this clone: A far larger clone is only one base removed, so a read error is likely. The sample holds other DNA sequences that translate to the same CDR3. The chain links TRBV5-4 to TRBJ2-5, with D perhaps being TRBD1 or TRBD2 (6 bases each). The CDR3 extends over 14 amino acids. CDR1 SGHNT and CDR2 YYREEE come from the germline V gene (reference sequence). V was shortened by 3 bases and J by 4 bases, with 13 bases between the two germline ends. CDR3 in DNA: TGTGCCAGCAGCTCCGTAGGGGGGCGAGAGACCCAGTACTTC. Its protein is CASSSVGGRETQYF. Variable domain in full (rest from reference TRBV5-4 and TRBJ2-5): ETGVTQSPTHLIKTRGQQVTLRCSSQSGHNTVSWYQQALGQGPQFIFQYYREEENGRGNFPPRFSGLQFPNYSSELNVNALELDDSALYLCASSSVGGRETQYFGPGTRLLVL.

This chain links TRBV5-4 with TRBJ2-4; TRBD1 agrees at 7 bases. Looked up from germline, CDR1 is SGHNT and CDR2 is YYREEE (reference sequence). The CDR3 is 15 residues long. V lost 2 bases to trimming and J lost 2 bases; unmatched junction nucleotides: 4. In DNA form, the CDR3 reads TGTGCCAGCAGCTTACAGACAGGGACCAAAAACATTCAGTACTTC. Its protein is CASSLQTGTKNIQYF.

The chain carries TRBV2 and TRBJ1-2; D is perhaps TRBD1 (5 bases). Germline CDR1 reads SNHLY; CDR2 reads FYNNEI. The CDR3 runs to 15 residues. Trimming shortened V by 8 bases and J by 7 bases, and 23 bases separated the two germline ends. The CDR3 sequence: CASGSSRQGKRGYTF. The CDR3 bases are TGTGCCAGCGGGTCGTCTAGGCAGGGAAAGCGTGGCTACACCTTC. The full variable domain, rest sourced from reference TRBV2 and TRBJ1-2, is EPEVTQTPSHQVTQMGQEVILRCVPISNHLYFYWYRQILGQKVEFLVSFYNNEISEKSEIFDDQFSVERPDGSNFTLKIRSTKLEDSAMYFCASGSSRQGKRGYTFGSGTRLTVV.

The chain recombines TRBV5-3 with TRBJ1-4; D is undetermined. TRBV5-3 has ORF status, its function being uncertain. V lost 6 bases to trimming and J lost 6 bases, with 12 bases between them. CDR3 length equals 13 residues. CDR3 loop: CARNPPGDEKLFF. CDR3 bases: TGTGCCAGAAACCCTCCTGGGGATGAAAAACTGTTTTTT.

The gene calls are TRBV5-1 and TRBJ2-3, with 9 nucleotides matching TRBD2. The junction had 6 bases not matched to a gene; V was cut back by 0 bases and J by 4 bases. The CDR3 is made up of 16 amino acids. The germline CDR1 and CDR2 sequences are SGHRS and YFSETQ. CDR3 residues: CASSLAIAGAADTQYF. The DNA for the CDR3 is TGCGCCAGCAGCTTGGCCATAGCGGGAGCCGCAGATACGCAGTATTTT.